Each of the 23 T cell receptor beta chains below was sequenced from the same sample in a study of CD8+CD57+ T cells in acquired aplastic anemia. CD8+CD57+ cell expansion, shown by flow cytometry, had occurred in the patients selected for sequencing. TCR beta VDJ combinations and CDR3 sequences were profiled from genomic DNA. Via MiXCR, TCRdb re-called the reads, giving one row per CDR3 protein. The repertoire has about 200,000 distinct CDR3 sequences, under 55% of them found once; the top ten carry 15% to 20%. The sample consisted of sorted CD4+, CD8+, or CD8+CD57+ T cells (not recorded which) from PBMCs. All receptors come from a human donor with aplastic anemia.

A few counts support this clonotype. This chain links TRBV5-1 with TRBJ1-6; possible D gene TRBD1, 5 bases. V was trimmed by 5 bases and J by 2 bases, leaving 11 bases between them. The CDR3 covers 15 residues. Germline CDR1 SGHRS, CDR2 YFSETQ. CDR3 bases: TGCGCCAGCAGGCCAGACAGCACCTATAATTCACCCCTCCACTTT. Residues: CASRPDSTYNSPLHF.

For this clonotype: Compared with germline, one end of the junction differs, possibly owing to a read error. The chain combines TRBV5-1 with TRBJ1-4, with D possibly matching TRBD1 (6 bases). The CDR3 sequence is 15 residues long. Germline V CDR1 and CDR2: SGHRS, YFSETQ. The chain's CDR3 is CASHPYGQPGEELFF. DNA for the CDR3: TGTGCCAGCCACCCCTACGGACAGCCTGGAGAAGAACTGTTTTTT.

This rearrangement joins TRBV9 to TRBJ2-7, with D possibly being TRBD1 (5 bases). The assigned J gene may be wrong: the sequence end matches TRBJ2-1 better. Germline lookup yields CDR1 SGDLS and CDR2 YYNGEE. The CDR3 length is 14 residues. The chain's CDR3 is CASSEKGTYNEQFF. In nucleotides, the CDR3 is TGTGCCAGCAGCGAGAAGGGGACCTACAATGAGCAGTTCTTC.

The chain recombines TRBV6-5 with TRBJ1-2, with TRBD1 matching 8 bases. This CDR3 comprises 16 residues. Looked up from germline, CDR1 is MNHEY and CDR2 is SVGAGI. V lost 8 bases, J lost 8 bases, and 19 bases stayed unmatched. This chain's CDR3 is CASRVKGQGRLDGYTF. CDR3 bases: TGTGCCAGCCGAGTTAAAGGACAGGGAAGGTTGGACGGCTACACCTTC.

This chain uses TRBV7-9 with TRBJ1-1; TRBD1 might be the D (6 bases). This CDR3 comprises 15 residues. Germline assignment: CDR1 SEHNR and CDR2 FQNEAQ (reference sequence). The germline V and J ends were trimmed by 8 bases and 3 bases, with 19 bases remaining between them. This CDR3 reads CASGAAGVQDTEAFF. Here the CDR3 DNA reads TGTGCCAGCGGCGCCGCAGGGGTACAGGACACTGAAGCTTTCTTT.

The V and J genes are TRBV2 and TRBJ2-7, with D possibly being TRBD2 (7 bases). Trimming shortened V by 3 bases and J by 7 bases, and 13 bases separated the two germline ends. Germline values: CDR1 SNHLY, CDR2 FYNNEI. The CDR3 totals 13 residues. CDR3 sequence reads: CASSEGAGEEQYF. The DNA of the CDR3 is TGTGCCAGCAGTGAGGGGGCGGGGGAAGAGCAGTACTTC.

For this clonotype: One base away lies a much larger clone, so this may be a sequencing read error. This chain connects TRBV12-3 or TRBV12-4 to TRBJ1-2, with D possibly matching TRBD1 (5 bases). The CDR3 has 15 amino acids. V was trimmed by 6 bases and J by 4 bases, leaving 18 bases between them. The CDR3 DNA follows: TGTGCCAGCAGAGCGCCCGGGGCAGGGACCTATGGCTACACCTTC. The encoded protein is CASRAPGAGTYGYTF.

The rearrangement joins TRBV19 to TRBJ1-2; D might be TRBD1 (5 bases). The V end was cut by 6 bases, the J end by 2 bases, with 16 bases between. From germline, CDR1 is LNHDA and CDR2 SQIVND (reference sequence). CDR3 length equals 15 residues. The CDR3 reads CASSRKGRGNYGYTF. The DNA for the CDR3 is TGTGCCAGTAGCAGGAAGGGTAGGGGCAACTATGGCTACACCTTC.

Of note for this clonotype: The junction does not match germline at one end; this may be a read error. DNA of the CDR3: TGCGCCGGCAGACCGAACCTCGGGGGAAACACTGAAAAACTGTTTTTT. Translated, it gives CAGRPNLGGNTEKLFF. V gene TRBV5-1 combines with J gene TRBJ1-4, with D tentatively TRBD1 (5 bases). The CDR3 contains 16 residues. Germline assignment: CDR1 SGHRS and CDR2 YFSETQ.

The rearrangement joins TRBV19 to TRBJ1-2, with TRBD1 matching over 7 bases. V dropped 7 bases and J dropped 8; count of bases not matched to a gene: 7. Germline V gene sequence: CDR1 LNHDA, CDR2 SQIVND (reference sequence). This CDR3 spans 12 amino acids. The CDR3 sequence: CASNDRDTGYTF. The CDR3 coding sequence is TGTGCCAGTAACGACAGGGATACGGGCTACACCTTC. Together with reference TRBV19 and TRBJ1-2, the CDR3 gives the full variable domain: DGGITQSPKYLFRKEGQNVTLSCEQNLNHDAMYWYRQDPGQGLRLIYYSQIVNDFQKGDIAEGYSVSREKKESFPLTVTSAQKNPTAFYLCASNDRDTGYTFGSGTRLTVV.

This clonotype was counted between two and nine times. The CDR3: CASRVEVPGNTIYF. The CDR3, as DNA: TGTGCCAGCAGGGTGGAGGTCCCTGGAAACACCATATATTTT. The V gene is TRBV2, the J gene TRBJ1-3; D gene uncertain. Germline values: CDR1 SNHLY, CDR2 FYNNEI. V was clipped by 6 bases and J by 2 bases, with 11 bases between them. The CDR3 length is 14 residues.

V and J are TRBV5-1 and TRBJ1-2; D is possibly TRBD1 (6 bases). CDR1 is SGHRS, CDR2 YFSETQ, per germline. V shed 0 bases and J shed 3 bases, with 12 bases lying between them. The CDR3 extends over 15 amino acids. As DNA, the CDR3 is TGCGCCAGCAGCTTGGCGCGGGGGGGCGACTATGGCTACACCTTC. Its protein is CASSLARGGDYGYTF.

A remark on this clonotype: At one end, the junction sequence differs from germline, possibly due to a read error. The chain couples TRBV7-2 to TRBJ1-1; 9 bases are shared with TRBD1. The CDR3 spans 15 residues. The germline gives CDR1 SGHTA, CDR2 FQGNSA. CDR3 nucleotides: TGTGCCAGCAGCCACCCGACAGGGGGTAGCTCTGAAGCTTCCTTT. Translating gives CASSHPTGGSSEASF. Based on the CDR3 plus reference TRBV7-2 and TRBJ1-1, the full variable domain is GAGVSQSPSNKVTEKGKDVELRCDPISGHTALYWYRQSLGQGLEFLIYFQGNSAPDKSGLPSDRFSAERTGGSVSTLTIQRTQQEDSAVYLCASSHPTGGSSEASFGQGTRLTVV.

This clonotype was observed at least ten times. V is TRBV20-1 and J is TRBJ2-3; TRBD1 agrees at 10 bases. This CDR3 is built from 15 residues. CDR1 is DFQATT and CDR2 is SNEGSKA in the germline V gene (reference sequence). J was trimmed by 1 base and V by 3 bases; bases with no gene match: 4. CDR3 bases: TGCAGTGCTAGTCGAGGGACAGGGGGCACAGATACGCAGTATTTT. It yields the protein CSASRGTGGTDTQYF.

This clonotype has at least ten counts. The rearrangement uses TRBV5-6 and TRBJ2-1, with D tentatively TRBD1 (6 bases). The CDR3 extends over 14 amino acids. The V gene's germline CDR1 is SGHDT and CDR2 YYEEEE. The V end was cut by 6 bases, the J end by 1 base, with 11 bases between. The CDR3 here is CASIDRFSYNEQFF. The DNA for the CDR3 is TGTGCCAGCATCGACAGGTTTTCCTACAATGAGCAGTTCTTC.

This clonotype has just a few counts. The chain links TRBV30 to TRBJ1-2, with a weak D call TRBD1 (6 bases). Trimming removed 0 bases from V and 4 bases from J, with 15 bases in between. Germline CDR1 is GTSNPN and CDR2 is SVGIG (reference sequence). This CDR3 is 15 amino acids long. CDR3 region: CAWSVEQGQSYGYTF. CDR3 coding DNA: TGTGCCTGGAGTGTTGAGCAGGGGCAGAGCTATGGCTACACCTTC.

With respect to this clonotype: This could be a read error, since a much larger clone is one nucleotide away. V usage is TRBV13 and J usage is TRBJ2-3; 9 bases line up with TRBD1. The CDR3 length is 15 residues. Looked up from germline, CDR1 is PRHDT and CDR2 is FYEKMQ (reference sequence). DNA of the CDR3: TGCGCCAGCAGCACTCGACAGGGGGTCACAGATACGCAGTATTTT. This translates into CASSTRQGVTDTQYF.

The V and J genes are TRBV7-2 and TRBJ2-5, with a tentative D call TRBD2 (6 bases). CDR1 is SGHTA, CDR2 FQGNSA, per germline. The V and J ends lost 3 bases and 10 bases respectively, with 12 bases between them. This CDR3 has 12 residues. The CDR3 spells CASSFRRGDQYF. The CDR3 DNA reads TGTGCCAGCAGCTTCCGGCGCGGGGACCAGTACTTC. Together with reference TRBV7-2 and TRBJ2-5, the CDR3 gives the full variable domain: GAGVSQSPSNKVTEKGKDVELRCDPISGHTALYWYRQSLGQGLEFLIYFQGNSAPDKSGLPSDRFSAERTGGSVSTLTIQRTQQEDSAVYLCASSFRRGDQYFGPGTRLLVL.

The chain links TRBV24-1 to TRBJ1-2, with unresolved D. The CDR3 runs 15 residues. CDR1 KGHDR and CDR2 SFDVKD come from the germline V gene. The V end was cut by 4 bases, the J end by 6 bases, with 17 bases between. Here the CDR3 DNA reads TGTGCCACCAGTGACCCCCGGGGAGGGCTCGATGGCTACACCTTC. This translates into CATSDPRGGLDGYTF.

The chain couples TRBV7-2 to TRBJ1-2; D gene ambiguous. V dropped 3 bases and J dropped 8 bases, with 4 bases sitting between them. The length of the CDR3 is 10 residues. CDR1 is SGHTA and CDR2 is FQGNSA in the germline V gene. In DNA, the CDR3 is TGTGCCAGCAGCTTCTACGGCTACACCTTC. The encoded protein is CASSFYGYTF.

This clonotype was seen repeatedly, ten times or more. The rearrangement links TRBV11-2 to TRBJ2-7, with D maybe TRBD2 (5 bases). The germline V gene has CDR1 SGHAT and CDR2 FQNNGV. V lost 3 bases to trimming and J lost 3 bases, with 9 bases between them. The CDR3 spans 13 residues. In DNA form, the CDR3 reads TGTGCCAGCAGCTTCGGGGTCAACTACGAGCAGTACTTC. Protein: CASSFGVNYEQYF.

The gene calls are TRBV5-6 and TRBJ1-4, with no clear D. V shed 4 bases and J shed 3 bases, with 7 bases lying between them. The CDR3 spans 13 residues. Germline CDR1 SGHDT, CDR2 YYEEEE. CDR3 loop: CASSDGANEKLFF. The CDR3 DNA reads as TGTGCCAGCAGCGACGGGGCTAATGAAAAACTGTTTTTT.

The chain employs TRBV6-7 and TRBJ1-1; 7 bases line up with TRBD1. TRBV6-7 qualifies as an ORF whose function is uncertain. The J segment lost 1 base and the V segment lost 2 bases, leaving 4 bases of the junction unmatched. There are 15 residues in the CDR3. CDR3 protein: CASSYVGTENTEAFF. Written as DNA, the CDR3 is TGTGCCAGCAGTTACGTGGGGACAGAGAACACTGAAGCTTTCTTT.